Following are 6 T cell receptor beta chains from one sample sequenced in a study of beta chain features in type 1 diabetes. The study reverse transcribed the entire isolated RNA, so it sequenced expressed TCRB transcripts. The data were produced by immunoSEQ multiplex PCR, yet TCRdb's version contains in-frame clones alone and is incomplete. Of around 250,000 clones in the sample, approximately 15% were seen once. Study-level points and caveats: Significant though moderate, a shortening of TCRB CDR3s appeared in all four CD4+ subsets of Type 1 diabetes patients.

These receptors' antigens are unknown. Source material: naive CD4+ T cells from blood. The receptor source for this set is a man aged 25-40 years with type 1 diabetes.

A few counts support this clone. This chain uses TRBV7-9 with TRBJ2-7; 10 bases line up with TRBD2. V trimming: 5 bases; J trimming: 3 bases; junction bases outside the gene matches: 4. Germline values: CDR1 SEHNR, CDR2 FQNEAQ (reference sequence). The CDR3 spans 14 residues. CDR3 amino acids: CASSPGLAVYEQYF. CDR3 DNA sequence: TGTGCCAGCAGCCCCGGACTAGCGGTCTACGAGCAGTACTTC. Filled out from reference TRBV7-9 and TRBJ2-7, the complete variable domain reads DTGVSQNPRHKITKRGQNVTFRCDPISEHNRLYWYRQTLGQGPEFLTYFQNEAQLEKSRLLSDRFSAERPKGSFSTLEIQRTEQGDSAMYLCASSPGLAVYEQYFGPGTRLTVT.

In this sample, this clone turned up a few times. The chain employs TRBV10-3 and TRBJ2-3; TRBD2 matches 11 bases. This CDR3 spans 19 amino acids. The ends lost 0 bases at V and 0 bases at J; junction bases unmatched: 8. Germline lookup yields CDR1 ENHRY and CDR2 SYGVKD. The CDR3, as DNA: TGTGCCATCAGTGAGTCACTCTTAGGGACTAGCGGTAGCACAGATACGCAGTATTTT. Translated: CAISESLLGTSGSTDTQYF.

The gene calls are TRBV19 and TRBJ1-2; unclear D gene. Trimming shortened V by 0 bases and J by 8 bases, and 16 bases separated the two germline ends. The germline gives CDR1 LNHDA, CDR2 SQIVND (reference sequence). This CDR3 comprises 15 residues. The CDR3 loop reads CASSIDAEEERGYTF. CDR3 DNA: TGTGCCAGTAGTATAGACGCTGAAGAGGAACGCGGCTACACCTTC.

The chain joins TRBV15 to TRBJ1-1, with D possibly matching TRBD1 (6 bases). From germline, CDR1 is LNHNV and CDR2 YYDKDF (reference sequence). The CDR3 is made up of 16 amino acids. V was cut by 1 base and J by 0 bases, with 12 bases left in between. The CDR3 region has the DNA TGTGCCACCAGCAGAGGGGGGACACATATGAACACTGAAGCTTTCTTT. Its protein product is CATSRGGTHMNTEAFF.

This clone was picked up a small number of times. The rearrangement joins TRBV2 to TRBJ2-1; 7 bases fit TRBD2. Germline CDR1 reads SNHLY; CDR2 reads FYNNEI. V was clipped by 4 bases and J by 3 bases; unmatched bases: 9. The CDR3 is made up of 16 amino acids. The CDR3 nucleotides read TGTGCCAGCAGTGCCTTACCGAGCGGGAACTACAATGAGCAGTTCTTC. Translated, it gives CASSALPSGNYNEQFF.

This clone was counted a few times. This rearrangement joins TRBV5-1 to TRBJ2-3; 8 positions agree with TRBD2. The CDR3 loop spans 16 amino acids. The V segment lost 2 bases and the J segment 6 bases; nucleotides outside the gene matches: 11. From germline, CDR1 is SGHRS and CDR2 YFSETQ. The CDR3 coding sequence is TGCGCCAGCAGCTTAGCCTCCCGGGGGGGCCAGGATACGCAGTATTTT. Translation gives CASSLASRGGQDTQYF.